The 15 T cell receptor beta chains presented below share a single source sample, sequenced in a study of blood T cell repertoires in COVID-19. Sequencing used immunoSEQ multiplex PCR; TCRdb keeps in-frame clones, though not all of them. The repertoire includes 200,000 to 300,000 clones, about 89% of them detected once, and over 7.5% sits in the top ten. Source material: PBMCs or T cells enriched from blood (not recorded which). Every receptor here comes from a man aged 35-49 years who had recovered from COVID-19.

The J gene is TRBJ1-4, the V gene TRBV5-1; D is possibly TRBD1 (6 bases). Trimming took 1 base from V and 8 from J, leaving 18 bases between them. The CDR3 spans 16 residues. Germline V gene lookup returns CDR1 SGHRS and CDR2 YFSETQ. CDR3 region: CASSLRGGLELEKLFF. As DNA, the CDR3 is TGCGCCAGCAGCTTGAGGGGGGGACTAGAATTGGAAAAACTGTTTTTT.

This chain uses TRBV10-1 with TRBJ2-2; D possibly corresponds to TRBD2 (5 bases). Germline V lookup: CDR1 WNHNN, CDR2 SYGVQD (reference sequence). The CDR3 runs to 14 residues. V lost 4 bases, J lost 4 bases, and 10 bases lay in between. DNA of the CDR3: TGCGCCAGCAGTGCGGCGGGTCTCACCGGGGAGCTGTTTTTT. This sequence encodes CASSAAGLTGELFF.

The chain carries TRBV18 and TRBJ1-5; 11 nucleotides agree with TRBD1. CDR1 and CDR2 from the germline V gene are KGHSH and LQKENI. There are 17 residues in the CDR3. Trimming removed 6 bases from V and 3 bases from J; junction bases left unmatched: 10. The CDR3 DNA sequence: TGTGCCAGCTCGCCCTCCGGGACAGGGGGTCCCAATCAGCCCCAGCATTTT. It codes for CASSPSGTGGPNQPQHF.

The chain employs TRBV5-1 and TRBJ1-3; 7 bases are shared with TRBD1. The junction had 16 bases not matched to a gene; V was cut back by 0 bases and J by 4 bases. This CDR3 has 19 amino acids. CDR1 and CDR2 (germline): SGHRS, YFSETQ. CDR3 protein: CASSLAVGQVLMWGNTIYF. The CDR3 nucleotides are TGCGCCAGCAGCTTGGCCGTCGGACAGGTGCTAATGTGGGGAAACACCATATATTTT.

This CDR3 reads CATHSAGYGYTF. CDR3 sequence (DNA): TGTGCCACGCATAGTGCGGGGTATGGCTACACCTTC. The chain carries TRBV24-1 and TRBJ1-2; unclear D gene. The CDR3 runs 12 residues. Per germline, CDR1 KGHDR and CDR2 SFDVKD. The V end was cut by 10 bases, the J end by 5 bases, with 13 bases between.

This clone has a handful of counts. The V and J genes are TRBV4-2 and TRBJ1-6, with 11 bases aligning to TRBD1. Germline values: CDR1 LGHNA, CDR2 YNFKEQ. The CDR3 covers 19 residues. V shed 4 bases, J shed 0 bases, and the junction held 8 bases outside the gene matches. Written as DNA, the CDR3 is TGTGCCAGCAGCCGAATCCGGGACAGGGGGAGCTCCTATAATTCACCCCTCCACTTT. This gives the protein CASSRIRDRGSSYNSPLHF.

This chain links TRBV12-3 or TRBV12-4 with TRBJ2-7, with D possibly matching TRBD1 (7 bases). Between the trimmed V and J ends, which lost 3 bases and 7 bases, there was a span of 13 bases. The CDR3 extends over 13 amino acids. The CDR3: CASSLEGAGEQYF. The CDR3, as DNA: TGTGCCAGCAGTTTGGAGGGGGCTGGGGAGCAGTACTTC.

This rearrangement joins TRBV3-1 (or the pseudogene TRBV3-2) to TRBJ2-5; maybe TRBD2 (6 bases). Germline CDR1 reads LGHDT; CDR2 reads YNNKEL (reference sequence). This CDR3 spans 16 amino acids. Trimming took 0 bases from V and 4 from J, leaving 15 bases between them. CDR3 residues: CASSQDPAGQLETQYF. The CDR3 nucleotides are TGTGCCAGCAGCCAAGATCCCGCGGGGCAGTTAGAGACCCAGTACTTC.

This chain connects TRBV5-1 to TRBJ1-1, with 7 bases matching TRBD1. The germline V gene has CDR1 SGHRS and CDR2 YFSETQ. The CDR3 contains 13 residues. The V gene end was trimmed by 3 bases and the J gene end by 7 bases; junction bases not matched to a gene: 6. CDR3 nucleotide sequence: TGCGCCAGCAGCTGGGGGGACAGTAATGAAGCTTTCTTT. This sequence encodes CASSWGDSNEAFF.

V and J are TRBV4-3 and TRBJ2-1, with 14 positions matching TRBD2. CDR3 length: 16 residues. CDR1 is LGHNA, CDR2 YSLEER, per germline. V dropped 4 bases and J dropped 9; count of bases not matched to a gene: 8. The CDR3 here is CASSLGTSGSSGEQFF. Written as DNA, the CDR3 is TGCGCCAGCAGCCTAGGGACTAGCGGGAGTTCGGGTGAGCAGTTCTTC.

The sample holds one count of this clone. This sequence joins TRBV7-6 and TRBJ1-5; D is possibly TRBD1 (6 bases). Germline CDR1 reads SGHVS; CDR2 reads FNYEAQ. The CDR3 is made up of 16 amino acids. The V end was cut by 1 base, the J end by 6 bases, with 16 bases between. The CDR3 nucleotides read TGTGCCAGCAGCTTAGTGGGGGGGGCCCGGGCTCAGCCCCAGCATTTT. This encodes CASSLVGGARAQPQHF.

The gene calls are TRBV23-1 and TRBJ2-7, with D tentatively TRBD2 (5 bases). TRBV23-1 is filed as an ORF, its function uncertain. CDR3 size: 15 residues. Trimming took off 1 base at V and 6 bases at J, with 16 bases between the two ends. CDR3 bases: TGCGCCAGCAGTCAATTCGGCCAAGGGAGCCGCGAGCAGTACTTC. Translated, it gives CASSQFGQGSREQYF.

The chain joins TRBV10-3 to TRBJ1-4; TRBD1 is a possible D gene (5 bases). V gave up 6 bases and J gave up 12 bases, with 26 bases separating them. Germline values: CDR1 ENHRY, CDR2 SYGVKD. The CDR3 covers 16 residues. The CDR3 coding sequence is TGTGCCATCAGACTAAGGACCAGGGATTCTAATGAGGAACTGTTTTTT. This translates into CAIRLRTRDSNEELFF.

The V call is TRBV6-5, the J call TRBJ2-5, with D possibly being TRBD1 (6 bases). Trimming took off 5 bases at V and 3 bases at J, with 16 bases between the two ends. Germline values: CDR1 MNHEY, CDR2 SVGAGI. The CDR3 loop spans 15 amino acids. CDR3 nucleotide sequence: TGTGCCAGCAGTCTCACAGGGACGGGCAAAGAGACCCAGTACTTC. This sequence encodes CASSLTGTGKETQYF.

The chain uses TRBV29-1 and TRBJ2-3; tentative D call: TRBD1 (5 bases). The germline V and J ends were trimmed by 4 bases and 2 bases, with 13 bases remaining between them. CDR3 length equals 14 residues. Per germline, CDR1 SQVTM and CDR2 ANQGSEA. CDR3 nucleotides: TGCAGCGTTGTGACTTATGGGGCCACAGATACGCAGTATTTT. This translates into CSVVTYGATDTQYF.